This T cell receptor (beta chain) was sequenced for a study of blood T cell repertoires in COVID-19. In germline, CDR1 is MNHEY, CDR2 SVGAGI. The V and J ends lost 0 bases and 7 bases, in that order; junction bases with no gene match: 1. This CDR3 comprises 15 residues. As originally analysed: Counts of nucleated cells, estimated from reference gene primer amplification, were obtained. Only in-frame clones appear in the TCRdb table, and some are missing; sequencing was by immunoSEQ multiplex PCR. The V and J calls and clone size come from that table; D and trimming were worked out from the DNA. The repertoire includes more than 300,000 clones, around nine tenths of them detected once, and 3% to 5% sits in the top ten.

The origin of this receptor is a woman in her twenties or thirties who had been exposed to COVID-19. J is TRBJ1-4 and V is TRBV6-5, with TRBD1 matching over 11 bases. The sequencing input was PBMCs or T cells enriched from blood (not recorded which). The CDR3 here is CASSYSGTGGEKLFF. The CDR3 bases are TGTGCCAGCAGTTACTCCGGGACAGGGGGTGAAAAACTGTTTTTT.